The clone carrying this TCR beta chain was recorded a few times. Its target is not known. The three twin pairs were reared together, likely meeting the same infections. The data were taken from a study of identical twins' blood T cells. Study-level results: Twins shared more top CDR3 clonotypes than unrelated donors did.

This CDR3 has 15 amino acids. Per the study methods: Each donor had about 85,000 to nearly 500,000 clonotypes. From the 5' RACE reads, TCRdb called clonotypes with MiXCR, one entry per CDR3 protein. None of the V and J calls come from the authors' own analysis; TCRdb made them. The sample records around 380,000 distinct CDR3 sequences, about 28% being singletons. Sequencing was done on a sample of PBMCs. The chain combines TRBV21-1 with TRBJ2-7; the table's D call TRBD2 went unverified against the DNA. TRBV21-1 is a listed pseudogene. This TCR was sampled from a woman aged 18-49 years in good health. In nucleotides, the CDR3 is TGTGCCAGCAGCAAGCGACTAGCTCTACCCTACGAGCAGTACTTC. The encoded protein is CASSKRLALPYEQYF.